This is a list of T cell receptor beta chains from one sample in a study of post-analysis software for immune sequencing data. TCRdb reprocessed the PCR reads with MiXCR, giving one entry per CDR3 protein. This sample has about 820,000 distinct CDR3 sequences; roughly 58% occur once, and the top ten carry roughly 4.4%. The sample comprised blood. All receptors come from a girl between 10 and 17 years old with multiple sclerosis. Each CDR3 is given with its conserved first and last residue. A D gene is named only where the DNA matches it firmly. Size is omitted from some rows. Given values are once, few, many or a class for expanded clones.

d_gene: TRBD1
abundance: -
v_gene: TRBV5-1
j_gene: TRBJ1-2
CDR3aa: CASSSSPGGGGYTF
CDR3nt: TGCGCCAGCAGCTCAAGTCCAGGGGGCGGTGGCTACACCTTC

d_gene: -
abundance: -
v_gene: TRBV15
j_gene: TRBJ1-6
CDR3aa: CATSSRDSPLHF
CDR3nt: TGTGCCACCAGCAGCAGGGATTCACCCCTCCACTTT

d_gene: TRBD1
abundance: -
v_gene: TRBV5-1
j_gene: TRBJ1-2
CDR3aa: CASSPIRDRGNYGYTF
CDR3nt: TGCGCCAGCAGCCCGATACGGGACAGGGGAAACTATGGCTACACCTTC

d_gene: -
abundance: -
v_gene: TRBV27
j_gene: TRBJ2-5
CDR3aa: CASRQENQETQYF
CDR3nt: TGTGCCAGCAGACAAGAGAATCAAGAGACCCAGTACTTC

d_gene: TRBD2
abundance: few
v_gene: TRBV27
j_gene: TRBJ2-7
CDR3aa: CASSLPRTSGGGYEQYF
CDR3nt: TGTGCCAGCAGTTTACCCCGGACTAGCGGGGGAGGCTACGAGCAGTACTTC

d_gene: TRBD1
abundance: -
v_gene: TRBV12-3/TRBV12-4
j_gene: TRBJ1-2
CDR3aa: CASSPDRVVGYTF
CDR3nt: TGTGCCAGCAGTCCGGACAGGGTCGTAGGCTACACCTTC

d_gene: TRBD1
abundance: -
v_gene: TRBV7-2
j_gene: TRBJ1-2
CDR3aa: CASSIFQGGEMTNYGYTF
CDR3nt: TGTGCCAGCAGCATCTTTCAGGGGGGGGAAATGACTAACTATGGCTACACCTTC

d_gene: TRBD1
abundance: few
v_gene: TRBV7-9
j_gene: TRBJ2-5
CDR3aa: CASSQNRGEGTQYF
CDR3nt: TGTGCCAGCAGCCAAAACAGGGGAGAGGGGACCCAGTACTTC

d_gene: TRBD2
abundance: -
v_gene: TRBV2
j_gene: TRBJ2-3
CDR3aa: CASRVGRTSGGTDTQYF
CDR3nt: TGTGCCAGCAGAGTGGGACGGACTAGCGGGGGTACAGATACGCAGTATTTT

d_gene: -
abundance: -
v_gene: TRBV11-2
j_gene: TRBJ1-1
CDR3aa: CASSSSSVNTEAFF
CDR3nt: TGTGCCAGCAGCTCCTCATCAGTGAACACTGAAGCTTTCTTT

d_gene: -
abundance: -
v_gene: TRBV5-1
j_gene: TRBJ2-3
CDR3aa: CASSYREKTDTQYF
CDR3nt: TGCGCCAGCAGCTACCGAGAGAAAACAGATACGCAGTATTTT

d_gene: -
abundance: -
v_gene: TRBV9
j_gene: TRBJ2-1
CDR3aa: CASSASRGPNEQFF
CDR3nt: TGTGCCAGCAGCGCGTCCCGGGGCCCCAATGAGCAGTTCTTC

d_gene: TRBD2
abundance: -
v_gene: TRBV9
j_gene: TRBJ2-7
CDR3aa: CASSGRTSGRYDEQYF
CDR3nt: TGTGCCAGCAGCGGTAGGACTAGCGGGAGGTACGACGAGCAGTACTTC

d_gene: TRBD1
abundance: -
v_gene: TRBV5-5
j_gene: TRBJ2-7
CDR3aa: CASSVTPGTGSHEQYF
CDR3nt: TGTGCCAGCAGCGTTACCCCCGGGACAGGGTCCCACGAGCAGTACTTC

d_gene: TRBD1
abundance: -
v_gene: TRBV14
j_gene: TRBJ2-7
CDR3aa: CASSPGWGQLREQYF
CDR3nt: TGTGCCAGCAGCCCGGGTTGGGGACAGCTACGAGAGCAGTACTTC

d_gene: TRBD2
abundance: -
v_gene: TRBV29-1
j_gene: TRBJ2-1
CDR3aa: CSVPTSGRSYNEQFF
CDR3nt: TGCAGCGTCCCCACTAGCGGGAGGTCCTACAATGAACAGTTCTTC

d_gene: -
abundance: -
v_gene: TRBV9
j_gene: TRBJ2-5
CDR3aa: CASSGEGEQYF
CDR3nt: TGTGCCAGCAGCGGGGAGGGGGAGCAGTACTTC

d_gene: -
abundance: -
v_gene: TRBV7-3
j_gene: TRBJ2-3
CDR3aa: CASSRQGGWIGTDTQYF
CDR3nt: TGTGCCAGCAGCCGTCAGGGGGGGTGGATAGGCACAGATACGCAGTATTTT

d_gene: -
abundance: -
v_gene: TRBV10-3
j_gene: TRBJ2-7
CDR3aa: CAISVAGEVEQYF
CDR3nt: TGTGCCATCAGTGTGGCAGGGGAGGTCGAGCAGTACTTC

d_gene: -
abundance: -
v_gene: TRBV5-1
j_gene: TRBJ1-1
CDR3aa: CASTRELMNTEAFF
CDR3nt: TGCGCCAGCACCCGGGAACTCATGAACACTGAAGCTTTCTTT

d_gene: TRBD1
abundance: few
v_gene: TRBV6-5
j_gene: TRBJ2-7
CDR3aa: CASSPHTGTGGYEQYF
CDR3nt: TGTGCCAGCAGTCCACACACCGGGACAGGGGGCTACGAGCAGTACTTC

d_gene: -
abundance: -
v_gene: TRBV7-9
j_gene: TRBJ2-1
CDR3aa: CASRPHGGPYNEQFF
CDR3nt: TGTGCCAGCAGGCCCCACGGTGGCCCCTACAATGAGCAGTTCTTC

d_gene: TRBD2
abundance: -
v_gene: TRBV5-1
j_gene: TRBJ2-3
CDR3aa: CASSLPASGGADTQYF
CDR3nt: TGCGCCAGCAGCTTGCCCGCTAGCGGGGGTGCAGATACGCAGTATTTT

d_gene: TRBD2
abundance: -
v_gene: TRBV6-4
j_gene: TRBJ2-1
CDR3aa: CASSNEAGGREQFF
CDR3nt: TGTGCCAGCAGTAACGAGGCGGGGGGGCGTGAGCAGTTCTTC

d_gene: -
abundance: -
v_gene: TRBV7-6
j_gene: TRBJ2-3
CDR3aa: CASSSPDGGLGDTQYF
CDR3nt: TGTGCCAGCAGCTCTCCTGACGGGGGATTAGGTGATACGCAGTATTTT

d_gene: TRBD2
abundance: many
v_gene: TRBV25-1
j_gene: TRBJ2-1
CDR3aa: CASTRQWAGAVVEQFF
CDR3nt: TGTGCCAGCACTCGCCAGTGGGCGGGAGCTGTTGTTGAGCAGTTCTTC

d_gene: -
abundance: -
v_gene: TRBV7-2
j_gene: TRBJ2-5
CDR3aa: CASSLEYPRRETQYF
CDR3nt: TGTGCCAGCAGCTTAGAGTATCCTAGGCGGGAGACCCAGTACTTC

d_gene: TRBD2
abundance: -
v_gene: TRBV20-1
j_gene: TRBJ2-5
CDR3aa: CSARLAGVGTQYF
CDR3nt: TGCAGTGCTAGGCTAGCGGGAGTGGGGACCCAGTACTTC

d_gene: TRBD2
abundance: -
v_gene: TRBV7-8
j_gene: TRBJ2-1
CDR3aa: CASSFWREGLYNEQFF
CDR3nt: TGTGCCAGCAGCTTCTGGCGGGAGGGCCTTTACAATGAGCAGTTCTTC

d_gene: TRBD2
abundance: -
v_gene: TRBV6-6
j_gene: TRBJ2-1
CDR3aa: CASSWGLAGDRNEQFF
CDR3nt: TGTGCCAGCAGTTGGGGCCTAGCGGGAGATCGCAATGAGCAGTTCTTC

d_gene: TRBD2
abundance: -
v_gene: TRBV20-1
j_gene: TRBJ2-5
CDR3aa: CSAYQKRGLQETQYF
CDR3nt: TGCAGTGCTTACCAAAAGCGGGGGTTGCAAGAGACCCAGTACTTC

d_gene: TRBD1
abundance: few
v_gene: TRBV12-3/TRBV12-4
j_gene: TRBJ2-7
CDR3aa: CASSPRGRREQYF
CDR3nt: TGTGCCAGCAGTCCCAGGGGGCGGCGCGAGCAGTACTTC

d_gene: -
abundance: -
v_gene: TRBV29-1
j_gene: TRBJ2-5
CDR3aa: CSGDPVPTDAKYQETQYF
CDR3nt: TGCAGCGGCGACCCAGTACCTACGGACGCAAAATACCAAGAGACCCAGTACTTC

d_gene: TRBD1
abundance: -
v_gene: TRBV6-6
j_gene: TRBJ2-7
CDR3aa: CASSYSIGQGAYEQYF
CDR3nt: TGTGCCAGCAGTTACTCGATCGGACAGGGGGCTTACGAGCAGTACTTC

d_gene: -
abundance: -
v_gene: TRBV6-2/TRBV6-3
j_gene: TRBJ2-1
CDR3aa: CASTQMGYNEQFF
CDR3nt: TGTGCCAGCACACAGATGGGGTACAATGAGCAGTTCTTC

d_gene: TRBD2
abundance: -
v_gene: TRBV29-1
j_gene: TRBJ2-7
CDR3aa: CSVDRGDEPGLAGTEQYF
CDR3nt: TGCAGCGTTGATAGGGGCGATGAACCGGGACTAGCGGGGACCGAGCAGTACTTC

d_gene: -
abundance: -
v_gene: TRBV7-9
j_gene: TRBJ1-2
CDR3aa: CASSSTALDGYTF
CDR3nt: TGTGCCAGCAGCTCAACAGCTCTGGATGGCTACACCTTC

d_gene: TRBD1
abundance: few
v_gene: TRBV27
j_gene: TRBJ1-2
CDR3aa: CASKGQGTNYGYTF
CDR3nt: TGTGCCAGCAAGGGACAGGGGACCAACTATGGCTACACCTTC

d_gene: TRBD1
abundance: -
v_gene: TRBV2
j_gene: TRBJ2-7
CDR3aa: CASRIGTASYEQYF
CDR3nt: TGTGCCAGCAGGATTGGGACAGCCTCCTACGAGCAGTACTTC

d_gene: TRBD1
abundance: few
v_gene: TRBV4-1
j_gene: TRBJ2-1
CDR3aa: CASSQGTGGGNEQFF
CDR3nt: TGCGCCAGCAGCCAGGGGACAGGGGGCGGGAATGAGCAGTTCTTC

d_gene: -
abundance: -
v_gene: TRBV5-1
j_gene: TRBJ1-6
CDR3aa: CASSLDSAISPLHF
CDR3nt: TGCGCCAGCAGCTTGGACAGCGCGATTTCACCCCTCCACTTT

d_gene: -
abundance: -
v_gene: TRBV5-1
j_gene: TRBJ2-4
CDR3aa: CASSAGKNIQYF
CDR3nt: TGCGCCAGCAGCGCGGGAAAAAACATTCAGTACTTC

d_gene: -
abundance: -
v_gene: TRBV7-2
j_gene: TRBJ2-7
CDR3aa: CASSPYQSDYNEQYF
CDR3nt: TGTGCCAGCAGCCCGTATCAATCCGACTACAATGAGCAGTACTTC

d_gene: TRBD2
abundance: -
v_gene: TRBV7-3
j_gene: TRBJ2-3
CDR3aa: CASSTAGGPDTQYF
CDR3nt: TGTGCCAGCAGCACGGCGGGGGGGCCGGATACGCAGTATTTT

d_gene: -
abundance: -
v_gene: TRBV5-5
j_gene: TRBJ2-3
CDR3aa: CVSSLGGAVDTQYF
CDR3nt: TGTGTCAGCAGCTTAGGGGGAGCCGTAGATACGCAGTATTTT

d_gene: -
abundance: -
v_gene: TRBV5-1
j_gene: TRBJ1-1
CDR3aa: CASSPRRGEGMNTEAFF
CDR3nt: TGCGCCAGCAGCCCCCGCAGGGGCGAAGGCATGAACACTGAAGCTTTCTTT

d_gene: TRBD2
abundance: -
v_gene: TRBV5-1
j_gene: TRBJ2-1
CDR3aa: CASSLPAGDPNEQFF
CDR3nt: TGCGCCAGCAGCTTGCCAGCGGGAGACCCCAATGAGCAGTTCTTC

d_gene: TRBD1
abundance: -
v_gene: TRBV7-9
j_gene: TRBJ1-2
CDR3aa: CASSSTTGDGYTF
CDR3nt: TGTGCCAGCAGCTCCACAACAGGGGATGGCTACACCTTC

d_gene: -
abundance: -
v_gene: TRBV12-3/TRBV12-4
j_gene: TRBJ1-5
CDR3aa: CASSLSLYGNRGNQPQHF
CDR3nt: TGTGCCAGCAGTTTAAGTCTGTACGGGAACAGGGGCAATCAGCCCCAGCATTTT

d_gene: TRBD1
abundance: -
v_gene: TRBV5-1
j_gene: TRBJ2-7
CDR3aa: CASSDPGQGVSYEQYF
CDR3nt: TGCGCCAGCAGCGATCCGGGACAGGGTGTCTCCTACGAGCAGTACTTC

d_gene: -
abundance: many
v_gene: TRBV12-3/TRBV12-4
j_gene: TRBJ2-7
CDR3aa: CASSLTAYEQYF
CDR3nt: TGTGCCAGCAGTTTAACGGCGTACGAGCAGTACTTC

d_gene: TRBD1
abundance: -
v_gene: TRBV5-1
j_gene: TRBJ2-3
CDR3aa: CASSLWDRGFADTQYF
CDR3nt: TGCGCCAGCAGCCTCTGGGACAGGGGATTCGCAGATACGCAGTATTTT

d_gene: -
abundance: few
v_gene: TRBV25-1
j_gene: TRBJ2-4
CDR3aa: CASSVAGGQNIQYF
CDR3nt: TGTGCCAGCAGTGTGGCAGGCGGGCAAAACATTCAGTACTTC

d_gene: -
abundance: -
v_gene: TRBV27
j_gene: TRBJ2-3
CDR3aa: CASSTGPRGDTQYF
CDR3nt: TGTGCCAGCAGTACCGGGCCTCGCGGAGATACGCAGTATTTT